This entry lists 22 T cell receptor beta chains sequenced from one sample in a study of cytomegalovirus exposure and HLA in healthy donors (dated by TCRdb to the late 2010s). Receptor amplification or capture employed the immunoSEQ multiplex PCR assay. As stored in TCRdb, this immuneACCESS dataset retains in-frame rearrangements with V and J assigned. A fraction of the clones does not appear; measured against another copy, unresolved V genes explain less than half of the discrepancy, and the remainder lacks a known reason. Here the sample has 150,000 to 200,000 clones; roughly 89% occur a single time. About 3% of the sample is in the top ten clones. Sequencing was done on a sample of PBMCs. These receptors came from a woman in her late teens or twenties in good health and CMV-seropositive.

The chain uses TRBV19 and TRBJ1-2, with D hard to call. Germline CDR1 LNHDA, CDR2 SQIVND (reference sequence). The CDR3 is 15 amino acids. Trimming shortened V by 9 bases and J by 6 bases, and 23 bases separated the two germline ends. CDR3 in amino acids: CAREPRDGWRDGYTF. The CDR3 DNA reads TGTGCCAGGGAACCCCGAGACGGATGGCGGGATGGCTACACCTTC.

The chain combines TRBV25-1 with TRBJ2-2, with D maybe TRBD2 (7 bases). Germline-derived CDR1 and CDR2 are MGHDK and SYGVNS. This CDR3 spans 15 amino acids. V lost 7 bases and J lost 4, with 16 bases in between. The CDR3: CASTPPGGLTGELFF. Here the CDR3 DNA reads TGTGCCAGCACCCCTCCGGGGGGCCTCACCGGGGAGCTGTTTTTT. The whole variable domain, filled in from reference TRBV25-1 and TRBJ2-2, reads EADIYQTPRYLVIGTGKKITLECSQTMGHDKMYWYQQDPGMELHLIHYSYGVNSTEKGDLSSESTVSRIRTEHFPLTLESARPSHTSQYLCASTPPGGLTGELFFGEGSRLTVL.

The chain recombines TRBV7-8 with TRBJ2-7; D may be TRBD1 (6 bases). The length of the CDR3 is 13 residues. V was trimmed by 5 bases and J by 1 base, leaving 9 bases between them. The V gene's germline CDR1 is SGHVS and CDR2 FQNEAQ. The CDR3 loop is CASSLDRSYEQYF. The DNA for the CDR3 is TGTGCCAGCAGCCTGGACAGATCCTACGAGCAGTACTTC.

The rearrangement links TRBV5-1 to TRBJ1-1; no reliable D call. Trimming took off 4 bases at V and 2 bases at J, with 12 bases between the two ends. This CDR3 contains 14 residues. Germline CDR1 reads SGHRS; CDR2 reads YFSETQ. The CDR3 nucleotides are TGCGCCAGCAGCCACAGAGATCTTAACACTGAAGCTTTCTTT. Its translation is CASSHRDLNTEAFF.

The chain has TRBV6-5 and TRBJ1-2; D perhaps matches TRBD1 (6 bases). The V gene lost 5 bases and the J gene lost 12 bases, with 19 bases spanning the gap. Germline V CDR1 and CDR2: MNHEY, SVGAGI. There are 13 residues in the CDR3. CDR3 residues: CASSPSLLGGHTF. The CDR3 nucleotides are TGTGCCAGCAGTCCGTCCCTGCTAGGGGGACACACCTTC.

This clone showed up just once. The chain links TRBV5-6 to TRBJ2-7, with D possibly matching TRBD1 (6 bases). Per the germline V gene, CDR1 is SGHDT and CDR2 is YYEEEE. V was trimmed by 0 bases and J by 2 bases, leaving 18 bases between them. The CDR3 extends over 17 amino acids. In DNA form, the CDR3 reads TGTGCCAGCAGCTTGGTGGGGGCGCGGGTTCCGACCTACGAGCAGTACTTC. It yields the protein CASSLVGARVPTYEQYF. The full variable domain, in which reference TRBV5-6 and TRBJ2-7 provide the parts outside the CDR3, is DAGVTQSPTHLIKTRGQQVTLRCSPKSGHDTVSWYQQALGQGPQFIFQYYEEEERQRGNFPDRFSGHQFPNYSSELNVNALLLGDSALYLCASSLVGARVPTYEQYFGPGTRLTVT.

The chain combines TRBV28 with TRBJ1-5; unclear D gene. The V and J ends lost 7 bases and 2 bases respectively, with 6 bases between them. Germline V gene data show CDR1 as MDHEN and CDR2 as SYDVKM. This CDR3 contains 12 residues. Written as DNA, the CDR3 is TGTGCCAGCATTACGGGCAATCAGCCCCAGCATTTT. Encoded protein: CASITGNQPQHF.

The chain employs TRBV4-1 and TRBJ2-2; the D is unclear. Trimming pared 2 bases from V and 7 bases from J, leaving 14 bases between. Germline V gives CDR1 MGHRA, CDR2 YSYEKL. The length of the CDR3 is 15 residues. Here the CDR3 reads CASSQPPFSRGELFF. CDR3 DNA: TGCGCCAGCAGCCAACCCCCTTTCTCCCGCGGGGAGCTGTTTTTT.

This sequence joins TRBV5-4 and TRBJ2-5, with 7 bases that match TRBD2. V was pared by 9 bases and J by 2 bases, with 7 bases of the junction left unmatched. The CDR3 runs 13 residues. The germline V gene encodes CDR1 SGHNT and CDR2 YYREEE (reference sequence). The CDR3 DNA follows: TGTGCCACCTCGCGGGGGAGTCAAGAGACCCAGTACTTC. As protein: CATSRGSQETQYF.

The rearrangement uses TRBV27 and TRBJ2-7, with 10 bases matching TRBD2. V trimming: 5 bases; J trimming: 7 bases; junction bases outside the gene matches: 11. CDR3 length: 15 amino acids. Germline V gene lookup returns CDR1 MNHEY and CDR2 SMNVEV (reference sequence). CDR3 nucleotides: TGTGCCAGCAGTCCGAGCGGGAGGGCCCGGGAGGAGCAGTACTTC. Its protein product is CASSPSGRAREEQYF.

The chain is built from TRBV18 and TRBJ2-1; D unresolved. CDR3 length: 13 residues. Germline values: CDR1 KGHSH, CDR2 LQKENI. With 3 bases removed from V and 5 bases from J, the gap between germline ends came to 8 bases. This CDR3 is CASSPAVHNEQFF. The DNA of the CDR3 is TGTGCCAGCTCACCGGCGGTCCACAATGAGCAGTTCTTC.

In this sample, this clone turned up many times. V and J are TRBV4-1 and TRBJ2-2; TRBD2 aligns across 12 bases. V lost 4 bases and J lost 1; bases outside the gene matches: 10. The CDR3 covers 19 residues. CDR1 is MGHRA and CDR2 is YSYEKL in the germline V gene. The DNA of the CDR3 is TGCGCCAGCAGCCCATGGGGCCTAGCGGGGGGGGTGAACACCGGGGAGCTGTTTTTT. Translated, it gives CASSPWGLAGGVNTGELFF.

The chain joins TRBV7-6 to TRBJ1-1; D may be TRBD1 (5 bases). Germline V gene data show CDR1 as SGHVS and CDR2 as FNYEAQ. CDR3 size: 13 residues. V was pared by 1 base and J by 10 bases, with 13 bases between. DNA for the CDR3: TGTGCCAGCAGCTTAGAATGGGGCCAGGGAGCTTTCTTT. It translates to CASSLEWGQGAFF.

The V and J genes are TRBV30 and TRBJ2-5; 9 nucleotides agree with TRBD1. The J segment lost 2 bases and the V segment lost 5 bases, leaving 3 bases of the junction unmatched. This CDR3 has 13 residues. From germline, CDR1 is GTSNPN and CDR2 SVGIG (reference sequence). This CDR3 is CAWETGGQETQYF. The CDR3 coding sequence is TGTGCCTGGGAGACAGGGGGTCAAGAGACCCAGTACTTC.

This chain links TRBV11-2 with TRBJ2-6; no definite D call. Trimming pared 4 bases from V and 0 bases from J, leaving 13 bases between. CDR3 size: 17 residues. Germline values: CDR1 SGHAT, CDR2 FQNNGV. The chain's CDR3 is CASSSEPRPSGANVLTF. The CDR3 nucleotides read TGTGCCAGCAGCTCTGAGCCACGTCCCTCTGGGGCCAACGTCCTGACTTTC.

The rearrangement uses TRBV7-8 and TRBJ2-3, with 16 bases identical to TRBD2. The germline CDR1 and CDR2 sequences are SGHVS and FQNEAQ. V shed 5 bases, J shed 3 bases, and the junction held 5 bases outside the gene matches. The CDR3 spans 17 residues. The DNA of the CDR3 is TGTGCCAGCAGCGCAGGGACTAGCGGGGGGGTTACAGATACGCAGTATTTT. Residues: CASSAGTSGGVTDTQYF.

The chain joins TRBV11-3 to TRBJ2-3; no firm D call. The CDR3 length is 13 residues. CDR1 and CDR2 from the germline V gene are SGHNT and YENEEA. V was shortened by 3 bases and J by 4 bases, with 8 bases between the two germline ends. CDR3 nucleotide sequence: TGTGCCAGCAGCTTCGCAGGCGCAGATACGCAGTATTTT. Residues: CASSFAGADTQYF.

This sequence joins TRBV5-1 and TRBJ1-2; the match to TRBD1 covers 10 bases. Germline CDR1 SGHRS, CDR2 YFSETQ. J gave up 6 bases and V 5 bases, and 4 bases lay outside the gene matches. The CDR3 totals 13 residues. The DNA of the CDR3 is TGCGCCAGCAGGTCCGGGACAGGGGATGGCTACACCTTC. It specifies CASRSGTGDGYTF.

The chain couples TRBV28 to TRBJ2-3; 10 nucleotides align to TRBD2. The germline CDR1 and CDR2 sequences are MDHEN and SYDVKM. This CDR3 contains 14 residues. V lost 3 bases, J lost 5 bases, and 2 bases stayed unmatched. CDR3 protein: CASSLRLAGDTQYF. In nucleotides, the CDR3 is TGTGCCAGCAGTTTGCGACTAGCGGGAGATACGCAGTATTTT.

As concerns this clone: Distinct nucleotide sequences in the sample also encode this CDR3. This rearrangement joins TRBV5-4 to TRBJ1-4; D is possibly TRBD1 (5 bases). V lost 1 base and J 3 bases, leaving 7 bases between the germline ends. Germline loops: CDR1 SGHNT, CDR2 YYREEE (reference sequence). The CDR3 spans 14 residues. CDR3 protein: CASSLPGANEKLFF. CDR3 sequence (DNA): TGTGCCAGCAGCTTGCCGGGGGCTAATGAAAAACTGTTTTTT. The full variable domain, with the rest looked up from reference TRBV5-4 and TRBJ1-4, is ETGVTQSPTHLIKTRGQQVTLRCSSQSGHNTVSWYQQALGQGPQFIFQYYREEENGRGNFPPRFSGLQFPNYSSELNVNALELDDSALYLCASSLPGANEKLFFGSGTQLSVL.

CDR3 protein: CAWSVEQPPDTQYF. CDR3 sequence (DNA): TGTGCCTGGAGTGTTGAGCAACCGCCAGATACGCAGTATTTT. This chain joins TRBV30 and TRBJ2-3, with D uncertain. The CDR3 covers 14 residues. With 0 bases removed from V and 4 bases from J, the gap between germline ends came to 11 bases. The V gene's germline CDR1 is GTSNPN and CDR2 SVGIG (reference sequence). The whole variable domain, filled in from reference TRBV30 and TRBJ2-3, reads SQTIHQWPATLVQPVGSPLSLECTVEGTSNPNLYWYRQAAGRGLQLLFYSVGIGQISSEVPQNLSASRPQDRQFILSSKKLLLSDSGFYLCAWSVEQPPDTQYFGPGTRLTVL.

This clone was seen a single time. The chain joins TRBV15 to TRBJ2-2, with 11 nucleotides matching TRBD2. V lost 5 bases and J lost 3; bases outside the gene matches: 8. The CDR3 loop spans 17 amino acids. CDR1 and CDR2 from the germline V gene are LNHNV and YYDKDF (reference sequence). This chain's CDR3 is CATSGLSGRADTGELFF. CDR3 DNA sequence: TGTGCCACCAGCGGACTTAGCGGGAGGGCCGACACCGGGGAGCTGTTTTTT. The full variable domain, completed using reference TRBV15 and TRBJ2-2, is DAMVIQNPRYQVTQFGKPVTLSCSQTLNHNVMYWYQQKSSQAPKLLFHYYDKDFNNEADTPDNFQSRRPNTSFCFLDIRSPGLGDTAMYLCATSGLSGRADTGELFFGEGSRLTVL.